This T cell receptor beta chain was obtained from a study of regulatory T cells in long-lasting Graves disease. iRepertoire HTBI primers and Arm-PCR of CDR3 regions built TCR beta libraries. TCRdb reanalysed the multiplex PCR reads using MiXCR and keeps one entry per CDR3 protein. The data show under 500,000 distinct CDR3 sequences, less than 25% seen once. This clonotype was counted ten times or more. Time point of the sample: persistent/refractory GD, antithyroid drugs over 5 years with positive TRAb. RNA isolated from PBMCs was used to make the TCR library. Trimming took 5 bases from V and 10 from J; bases not matched to a gene: 6. CDR3 size: 12 residues. Germline CDR1 is PRHDT and CDR2 is FYEKMQ (reference sequence).

The material sequenced was peripheral blood mononuclear cells (PBMCs), taken when the disease was refractory, from a patient treated with antithyroid drugs. The receptor was isolated from a female donor with Graves disease. J is TRBJ1-1 and V is TRBV13, with TRBD1 matching over 8 bases. CDR3 region: CASSPRQGTAFF. CDR3 coding DNA: TGTGCCAGCAGCCCCCGACAGGGGACAGCTTTCTTT.